Sequencing of this T cell receptor beta chain was carried out in a study of blood T cells in healthy people across ages. General observations from the study: For the donors, CMV status was unknown and possibly confounded expanded clonotype changes. With age, beta diversity per million T cells declined roughly linearly, significantly by about 37.

For this clonotype: What it recognizes is unknown.

Germline V gene lookup returns CDR1 LNHDA and CDR2 SQIVND (reference sequence). The CDR3 totals 12 residues. Trimming shortened V by 4 bases and J by 9 bases, and 11 bases separated the two germline ends. Then a second PCR, running roughly 6 to 11 cycles, was carried out with a sample-barcoded 5' primer and a J-beta primer mix. Per-sample output comprised a minimum of 2.5 million paired-end reads containing CDR3. TCRdb ran MiXCR on the 5' RACE reads and lists one entry per CDR3 protein. The repertoire holds hundreds of thousands of distinct CDR3 sequences, with around 28% as singletons. The rearrangement uses TRBV19 and TRBJ2-3; D gene unclear. Sample: blood. This receptor was taken from an elderly woman in good health. CDR3 in DNA: TGTGCCAGTAGTACGGCCGGCGACACGCAGTATTTT. This gives the protein CASSTAGDTQYF.